The 6 T cell receptor beta chains below were found in one sample sequenced in a study of graft-versus-host responses after intestinal transplantation. Generated by immunoSEQ multiplex PCR, the TCRdb table keeps only in-frame clones and is missing some. The sample carries 75,000 to 90,000 clones, 70% to 90% recorded once. Their target antigens are unknown. The source material was unstimulated CD4+ T cells sorted from spleen or lymph node cells, sampled before intestinal transplant. The receptors here all came from a human donor who received an intestinal transplant.

J is TRBJ1-5 and V is TRBV19; the match to TRBD1 covers 8 bases. This CDR3 contains 16 residues. V shed 3 bases and J 1 base; nucleotides not matched to a gene: 5. Per germline, CDR1 LNHDA and CDR2 SQIVND (reference sequence). In nucleotides, the CDR3 is TGTGCCAGTAGTATGGGGGACAGGCAAAGCAATCAGCCCCAGCATTTT. Its protein is CASSMGDRQSNQPQHF.

V is TRBV7-8 and J is TRBJ2-1; TRBD2 might be the D (7 bases). Germline V gene data show CDR1 as SGHVS and CDR2 as FQNEAQ. Trimming left V 5 bases short and J 2 bases short, with 16 bases between. This CDR3 has 16 residues. CDR3 DNA sequence: TGTGCCAGCAGCCTGGGGGCGGGAGCAGCCTACAATGAGCAGTTCTTC. Translation gives CASSLGAGAAYNEQFF. The variable domain in full, completed from reference TRBV7-8 and TRBJ2-1, reads GAGVSQSPRYKVAKRGQDVALRCDPISGHVSLFWYQQALGQGPEFLTYFQNEAQLDKSGLPSDRFFAERPEGSVSTLKIQRTQQEDSAVYLCASSLGAGAAYNEQFFGPGTRLTVL.

The V and J genes are TRBV6-5 and TRBJ2-7, with 8 bases that match TRBD2. The CDR3 runs to 14 residues. Germline CDR1 MNHEY, CDR2 SVGAGI. V trimming: 4 bases; J trimming: 4 bases; junction bases outside the gene matches: 6. CDR3 region: CASSFGRDGYEQYF. CDR3 bases: TGTGCCAGCAGTTTCGGGAGGGACGGGTACGAGCAGTACTTC.

A single count supports this clone. V and J are TRBV2 and TRBJ2-7, with 9 bases identical to TRBD1. The germline V gene encodes CDR1 SNHLY and CDR2 FYNNEI. V dropped 5 bases and J dropped 4; count of bases not matched to a gene: 6. This CDR3 spans 14 amino acids. The CDR3 DNA sequence: TGTGCCAGCAGTAAGGACAGGGGAGCTTACGAGCAGTACTTC. This codes for CASSKDRGAYEQYF. Together with reference TRBV2 and TRBJ2-7, the CDR3 gives the full variable domain: EPEVTQTPSHQVTQMGQEVILRCVPISNHLYFYWYRQILGQKVEFLVSFYNNEISEKSEIFDDQFSVERPDGSNFTLKIRSTKLEDSAMYFCASSKDRGAYEQYFGPGTRLTVT.

V usage is TRBV9 and J usage is TRBJ2-2; D gene unclear. V dropped 0 bases and J dropped 4 bases, with 7 bases sitting between them. Germline V gene data show CDR1 as SGDLS and CDR2 as YYNGEE. This CDR3 spans 14 amino acids. The CDR3 protein is CASSVVEFTGELFF. CDR3 coding DNA: TGTGCCAGCAGCGTAGTCGAGTTCACCGGGGAGCTGTTTTTT.

The CDR3 spells CASSENRDQPQHF. CDR3 in DNA: TGCGCCAGCAGTGAGAACAGAGATCAGCCCCAGCATTTT. This chain joins TRBV10-1 and TRBJ1-5; D is uncertain. Germline CDR1 WNHNN, CDR2 SYGVQD (reference sequence). Between the trimmed V and J ends, which lost 2 bases and 5 bases, there was a span of 7 bases. The CDR3 is 13 amino acids.